This passage covers 7 T cell receptor beta chains from one sample sequenced in a study of blood T cells in healthy people across ages. Next came a second PCR, run for about 7 to 12 cycles, which used a sample-barcoded 5' primer along with a J-beta primer mix. TCRdb itself ran the 5' RACE reads through MiXCR, one entry per CDR3 protein. The sample carries some 760,000 distinct CDR3 sequences, around 25% recorded once. This same sample was also taken into another study, of T cells of mothers and their children.

Sequencing used blood. These receptors all stem from a boy younger than 18 in good health.

This clonotype was seen more than once but under ten times. The genes are TRBV7-2 and TRBJ1-2, with D unresolved. The germline CDR1 and CDR2 sequences are SGHTA and FQGNSA. The CDR3 sequence is 13 residues long. Deletions cut 1 base from V and 5 bases from J, with 8 bases between. CDR3 sequence reads: CASSLGSPYGYTF. CDR3 nucleotide sequence: TGTGCCAGCAGCTTAGGCTCCCCGTATGGCTACACCTTC.

The genes are TRBV20-1 and TRBJ2-7, with 9 nucleotides matching TRBD2. CDR3 length: 14 residues. With 1 base clipped from V and 4 bases from J, the junction kept 5 bases outside the gene matches. Germline-derived CDR1 and CDR2 are DFQATT and SNEGSKA (reference sequence). The chain's CDR3 is CSARGREGRYEQYF. The DNA for the CDR3 is TGCAGTGCTAGAGGGCGGGAGGGCCGGTACGAGCAGTACTTC.

This clonotype was detected a few times. The J gene is TRBJ2-1, the V gene TRBV3-1; possibly TRBD1 for D (6 bases). This CDR3 is 13 amino acids long. CDR1 and CDR2 from the germline V gene are LGHDT and YNNKEL (reference sequence). Trimming cost V 6 bases and J 15 bases, with 21 bases left between them. The CDR3 protein is CASSTEKQGNPFF. CDR3 nucleotides: TGTGCCAGCAGTACCGAAAAACAGGGAAATCCGTTCTTC.

The rearrangement links TRBV28 to TRBJ2-2, with D possibly TRBD2 on 6 matching bases. Per the germline V gene, CDR1 is MDHEN and CDR2 is SYDVKM. V was cut by 3 bases and J by 4 bases, with 15 bases left in between. This CDR3 spans 16 amino acids. DNA of the CDR3: TGTGCCAGCAGTTTTGATTCGGGGGTTGGCACCGGGGAGCTGTTTTTT. Translated: CASSFDSGVGTGELFF.

The rearrangement joins TRBV13 to TRBJ2-3; no clear D gene. Germline V gene data show CDR1 as PRHDT and CDR2 as FYEKMQ (reference sequence). This CDR3 has 17 amino acids. V lost 5 bases and J lost 0, with 18 bases in between. CDR3 protein: CASSQTARFSSTDTQYF. CDR3 DNA: TGTGCCAGCAGCCAGACGGCCCGCTTCTCCAGCACAGATACGCAGTATTTT.

The V call is TRBV29-1, the J call TRBJ2-7, with D perhaps being TRBD1 or TRBD2 (5 bases each). V lost 1 base to trimming and J lost 3 bases, with 16 bases between them. The CDR3 is 15 residues long. Per germline, CDR1 SQVTM and CDR2 ANQGSEA. The CDR3 protein is CSVEGSLGTGYEQYF. CDR3 nucleotide sequence: TGCAGCGTTGAAGGCTCTCTCGGGACGGGCTACGAGCAGTACTTC.

The sample holds a few counts of this clonotype. The rearrangement joins TRBV7-3 to TRBJ2-6; perhaps TRBD2 as D (5 bases). Trimming took off 1 base at V and 0 bases at J, with 10 bases between the two ends. This CDR3 is built from 17 residues. CDR1 is SGHTA and CDR2 is FQGTGA in the germline V gene. The CDR3 sequence is CASSLMRAGSGANVLTF. The CDR3 region has the DNA TGTGCCAGCAGCTTAATGCGGGCGGGCTCTGGGGCCAACGTCCTGACTTTC.